This TCR beta chain was sequenced during a study of identical twins' blood T cells. CDR3 length: 15 amino acids. Trimming took 3 bases from V and 6 from J; bases not matched to a gene: 10. Each TCR cDNA library carried sample-specific barcodes on both ends. Original processing notes: Clonotypes per individual ranged from about 85,000 to nearly 550,000. TCRdb called the 5' RACE reads again in MiXCR, with one record for every CDR3 protein. The V and J calls, along with clone size, are taken from TCRdb and not from the paper's own processing. Of about 370,000 distinct CDR3 sequences in the sample, about 28% are singletons; the top ten hold 5.5% to 7%.

The chain links TRBV12-3 or TRBV12-4 to TRBJ1-1, with TRBD1 matching over 7 bases. Sequencing was carried out using PBMCs. The source of this sequence is a woman between 18 and 55 years old in good health. In DNA, the CDR3 is TGTGCCAGCAGTTTTGAGGGGGCAAAGAGGGCTGAAGCTTTCTTT. The encoded protein is CASSFEGAKRAEAFF.